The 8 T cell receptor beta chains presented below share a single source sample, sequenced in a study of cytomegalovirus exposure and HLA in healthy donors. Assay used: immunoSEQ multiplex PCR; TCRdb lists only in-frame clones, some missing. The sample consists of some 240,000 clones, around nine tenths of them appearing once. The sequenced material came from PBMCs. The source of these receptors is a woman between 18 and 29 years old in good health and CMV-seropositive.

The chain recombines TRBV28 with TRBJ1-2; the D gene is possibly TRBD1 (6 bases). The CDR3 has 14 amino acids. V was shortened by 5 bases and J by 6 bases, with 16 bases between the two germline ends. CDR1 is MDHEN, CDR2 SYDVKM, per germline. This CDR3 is CASSPIQGRHGYTF. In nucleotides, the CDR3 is TGTGCCAGCAGTCCCATACAGGGCCGTCATGGCTACACCTTC.

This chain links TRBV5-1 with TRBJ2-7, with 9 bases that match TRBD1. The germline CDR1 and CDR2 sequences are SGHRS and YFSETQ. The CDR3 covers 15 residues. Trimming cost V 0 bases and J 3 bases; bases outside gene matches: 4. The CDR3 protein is CASSLEATGGYEQYF. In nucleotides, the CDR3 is TGCGCCAGCAGCTTGGAGGCGACAGGGGGCTACGAGCAGTACTTC.

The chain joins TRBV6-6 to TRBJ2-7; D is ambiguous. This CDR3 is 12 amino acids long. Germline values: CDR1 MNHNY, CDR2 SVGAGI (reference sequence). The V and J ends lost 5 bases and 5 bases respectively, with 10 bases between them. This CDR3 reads CASSPTSDEQYF. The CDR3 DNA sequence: TGTGCCAGCAGTCCCACATCAGACGAGCAGTACTTC.

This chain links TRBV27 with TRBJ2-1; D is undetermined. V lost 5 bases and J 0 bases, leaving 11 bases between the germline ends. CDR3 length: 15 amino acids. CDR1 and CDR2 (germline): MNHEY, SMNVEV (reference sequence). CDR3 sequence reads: CASSALPSSYNEQFF. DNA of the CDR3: TGTGCCAGCAGTGCACTACCCAGCTCCTACAATGAGCAGTTCTTC.

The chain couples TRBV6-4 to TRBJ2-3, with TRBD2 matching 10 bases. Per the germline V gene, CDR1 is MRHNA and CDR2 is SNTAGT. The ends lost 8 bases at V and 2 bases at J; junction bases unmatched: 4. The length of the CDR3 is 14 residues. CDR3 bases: TGTGCCAGCTCGCTAGCGGGAGACACAGATACGCAGTATTTT. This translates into CASSLAGDTDTQYF.

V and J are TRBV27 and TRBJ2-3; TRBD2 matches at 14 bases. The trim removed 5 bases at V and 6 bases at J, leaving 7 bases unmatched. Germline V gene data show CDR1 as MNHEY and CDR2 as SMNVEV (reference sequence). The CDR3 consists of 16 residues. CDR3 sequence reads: CASSTGLAGVEDTQYF. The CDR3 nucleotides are TGTGCCAGCAGTACGGGACTAGCGGGAGTTGAGGATACGCAGTATTTT.

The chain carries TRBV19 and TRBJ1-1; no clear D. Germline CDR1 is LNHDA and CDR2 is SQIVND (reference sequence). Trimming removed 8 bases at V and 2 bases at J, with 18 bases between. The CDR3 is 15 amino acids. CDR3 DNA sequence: TGTGCCAGTCGGCCCGGGGTAAATGGCAACACTGAAGCTTTCTTT. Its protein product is CASRPGVNGNTEAFF. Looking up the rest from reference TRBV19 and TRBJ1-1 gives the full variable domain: DGGITQSPKYLFRKEGQNVTLSCEQNLNHDAMYWYRQDPGQGLRLIYYSQIVNDFQKGDIAEGYSVSREKKESFPLTVTSAQKNPTAFYLCASRPGVNGNTEAFFGQGTRLTVV.

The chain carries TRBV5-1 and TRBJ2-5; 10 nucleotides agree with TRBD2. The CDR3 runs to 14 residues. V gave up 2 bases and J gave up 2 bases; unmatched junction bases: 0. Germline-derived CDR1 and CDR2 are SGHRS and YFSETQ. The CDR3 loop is CASSLLAGQETQYF. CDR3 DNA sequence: TGCGCCAGCAGCTTACTAGCGGGGCAAGAGACCCAGTACTTC.